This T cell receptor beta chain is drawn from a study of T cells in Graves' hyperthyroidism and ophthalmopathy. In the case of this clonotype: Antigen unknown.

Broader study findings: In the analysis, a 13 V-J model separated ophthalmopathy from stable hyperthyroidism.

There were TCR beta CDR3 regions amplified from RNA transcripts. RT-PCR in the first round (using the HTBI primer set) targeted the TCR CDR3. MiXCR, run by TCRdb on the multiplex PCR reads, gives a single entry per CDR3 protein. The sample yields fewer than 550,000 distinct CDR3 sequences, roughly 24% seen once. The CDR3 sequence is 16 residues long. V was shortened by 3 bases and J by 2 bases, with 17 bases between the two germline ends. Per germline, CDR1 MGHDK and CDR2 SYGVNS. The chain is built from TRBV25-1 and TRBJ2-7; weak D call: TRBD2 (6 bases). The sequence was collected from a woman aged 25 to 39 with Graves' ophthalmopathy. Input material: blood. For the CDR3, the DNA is TGTGCCAGCAGTGAGGGCTCGGGGGTTATCGCCTACGAGCAGTACTTC. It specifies CASSEGSGVIAYEQYF.